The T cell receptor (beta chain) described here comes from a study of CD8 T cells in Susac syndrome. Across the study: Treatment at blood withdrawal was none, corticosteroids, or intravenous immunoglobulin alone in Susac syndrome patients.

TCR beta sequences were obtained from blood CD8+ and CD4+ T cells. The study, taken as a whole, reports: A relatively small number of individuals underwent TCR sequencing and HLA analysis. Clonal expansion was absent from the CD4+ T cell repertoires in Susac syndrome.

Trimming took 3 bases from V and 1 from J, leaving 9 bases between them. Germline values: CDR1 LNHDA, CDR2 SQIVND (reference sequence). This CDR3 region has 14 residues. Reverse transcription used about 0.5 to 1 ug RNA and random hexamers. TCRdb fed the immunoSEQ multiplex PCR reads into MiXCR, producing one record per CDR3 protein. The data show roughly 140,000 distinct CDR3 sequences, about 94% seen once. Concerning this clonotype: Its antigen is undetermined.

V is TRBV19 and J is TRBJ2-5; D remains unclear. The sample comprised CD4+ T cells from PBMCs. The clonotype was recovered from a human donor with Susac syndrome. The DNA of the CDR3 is TGTGCCAGTAGTATTGCAGGAACCCAAGAGACCCAGTACTTC. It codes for CASSIAGTQETQYF.